This is a list of T cell receptor beta chains from one sample in a study of OX40 agonist ivuxolimab in advanced cancers. Profiling relied on immunoSEQ multiplex PCR, and the TCRdb table lists in-frame clones only, not all of them. This table has approximately 89,000 clones, roughly 93% appearing once. This material consisted of CD4+ or CD8+ T cells sorted from blood, taken in a trial of the OX40 agonist ivuxolimab. These receptors all come from an adult with an advanced solid tumor such as melanoma, head and neck, liver or kidney cancer. Each CDR3 is given with its conserved first and last residue. A D gene is named only where the DNA matches it firmly. The size field is filled for only some rows; it gives once, few, many or a size class.

CDR3 protein: CASSIGPGLSTGELFF
CDR3 DNA: TGTGCCAGTAGTATTGGTCCGGGACTGAGCACCGGGGAGCTGTTTTTT
D gene: -
clone size: -
J gene: TRBJ2-2
V gene: TRBV19

CDR3 protein: CASSRDSYNEQFF
CDR3 DNA: TGTGCCAGCAGCCGCGACTCCTACAATGAGCAGTTCTTC
D gene: -
clone size: once
J gene: TRBJ2-1
V gene: TRBV7-6

CDR3 protein: CASSHPDYGYTF
CDR3 DNA: TGTGCCAGCAGCCATCCTGACTATGGCTACACCTTC
D gene: -
clone size: -
J gene: TRBJ1-2
V gene: TRBV7-8

CDR3 protein: CASSLGGPSYEQYF
CDR3 DNA: TGTGCCAGCAGCTTGGGGGGACCCTCCTACGAGCAGTACTTC
D gene: -
clone size: -
J gene: TRBJ2-7
V gene: TRBV11-1

CDR3 protein: CASSPPASGGEGIQYF
CDR3 DNA: TGTGCCAGCAGCCCTCCAGCTAGCGGGGGGGAGGGCATTCAGTACTTC
D gene: TRBD2
clone size: -
J gene: TRBJ2-4
V gene: TRBV7-2

CDR3 protein: CASIAGTGGFYEQYF
CDR3 DNA: TGTGCCAGCATCGCCGGGACAGGGGGTTTCTACGAGCAGTACTTC
D gene: TRBD1
clone size: -
J gene: TRBJ2-7
V gene: TRBV7-2

CDR3 protein: CASSQVLPSGAIDEQFF
CDR3 DNA: TGCGCCAGCAGCCAAGTTCTCCCTTCGGGGGCCATTGATGAGCAGTTCTTC
D gene: -
clone size: few
J gene: TRBJ2-1
V gene: TRBV4-1

CDR3 protein: CASSGLDRGNEKLFF
CDR3 DNA: TGTGCCAGCAGCGGTCTGGACAGGGGTAATGAAAAACTGTTTTTT
D gene: TRBD1
clone size: -
J gene: TRBJ1-4
V gene: TRBV6-1

CDR3 protein: CASSPGGSGTYEQYF
CDR3 DNA: TGTGCCAGCAGCCCGGGGGGGAGCGGGACCTACGAGCAGTACTTC
D gene: TRBD2
clone size: -
J gene: TRBJ2-7
V gene: TRBV11-2

CDR3 protein: CASSSQRGQGYYEQYF
CDR3 DNA: TGTGCCAGCAGCTCCCAGCGGGGACAGGGATATTACGAGCAGTACTTC
D gene: TRBD1
clone size: -
J gene: TRBJ2-7
V gene: TRBV7-7

CDR3 protein: CASSHNSPLHF
CDR3 DNA: TGTGCCAGCAGTCACAATTCACCCCTCCACTTT
D gene: -
clone size: few
J gene: TRBJ1-6
V gene: TRBV6-1

CDR3 protein: CASSYSRGGNYGYTF
CDR3 DNA: TGTGCCAGCAGTTACTCGAGGGGAGGAAACTATGGCTACACCTTC
D gene: -
clone size: once
J gene: TRBJ1-2
V gene: TRBV6-5

CDR3 protein: CASSLVDRDEQYF
CDR3 DNA: TGTGCCAGCAGCTTGGTGGACAGGGACGAGCAGTACTTC
D gene: TRBD1
clone size: -
J gene: TRBJ2-7
V gene: TRBV5-4

CDR3 protein: CASSIGGNTEAFF
CDR3 DNA: TGCGCCAGCAGCATAGGGGGGAACACTGAAGCTTTCTTT
D gene: -
clone size: -
J gene: TRBJ1-1
V gene: TRBV5-1

CDR3 protein: CASSRVGVNEKLFF
CDR3 DNA: TGTGCCAGCAGCAGGGTTGGGGTTAATGAAAAACTGTTTTTT
D gene: -
clone size: -
J gene: TRBJ1-4
V gene: TRBV5-4

CDR3 protein: CASSLGTSGGPSTDTQYF
CDR3 DNA: TGCGCCAGCAGCTTGGGTACTAGCGGGGGGCCTAGCACAGATACGCAGTATTTT
D gene: TRBD2
clone size: -
J gene: TRBJ2-3
V gene: TRBV5-1

CDR3 protein: CASIPVKDRVTEAFF
CDR3 DNA: TGTGCCAGCATCCCCGTAAAGGACAGGGTAACTGAAGCTTTCTTT
D gene: TRBD1
clone size: -
J gene: TRBJ1-1
V gene: TRBV6-1

CDR3 protein: CASSSVGGSEQYF
CDR3 DNA: TGTGCCAGCAGCTCCGTCGGGGGAAGCGAGCAGTACTTC
D gene: -
clone size: -
J gene: TRBJ2-7
V gene: TRBV7-9

CDR3 protein: CASSPPQGQFYGYTF
CDR3 DNA: TGTGCCAGTAGTCCACCACAGGGGCAATTCTATGGCTACACCTTC
D gene: TRBD1
clone size: once
J gene: TRBJ1-2
V gene: TRBV19

CDR3 protein: CASSFPTDTQYF
CDR3 DNA: TGCGCCAGCAGCTTTCCAACAGATACGCAGTATTTT
D gene: -
clone size: -
J gene: TRBJ2-3
V gene: TRBV5-1

CDR3 protein: CASSLGSGSGANVLTF
CDR3 DNA: TGTGCCAGCAGCTTAGGTAGTGGCTCTGGGGCCAACGTCCTGACTTTC
D gene: -
clone size: -
J gene: TRBJ2-6
V gene: TRBV7-2

CDR3 protein: CASSLAPLIEAFF
CDR3 DNA: TGTGCCAGCAGCTTAGCCCCATTAATTGAAGCTTTCTTT
D gene: -
clone size: once
J gene: TRBJ1-1
V gene: TRBV7-9

CDR3 protein: CASSPPTGSGNTIYF
CDR3 DNA: TGTGCCAGCTCACCACCGACAGGCTCTGGAAACACCATATATTTT
D gene: -
clone size: -
J gene: TRBJ1-3
V gene: TRBV18

CDR3 protein: CATSASGTGWKETQYF
CDR3 DNA: TGTGCCACCAGCGCAAGTGGGACAGGGTGGAAAGAGACCCAGTACTTC
D gene: TRBD1
clone size: -
J gene: TRBJ2-5
V gene: TRBV15

CDR3 protein: CASSTRTGANYGYTF
CDR3 DNA: TGTGCCAGCAGCACCCGGACAGGGGCTAACTATGGCTACACCTTC
D gene: TRBD1
clone size: -
J gene: TRBJ1-2
V gene: TRBV7-9

CDR3 protein: CASEPPYDSGYTF
CDR3 DNA: TGTGCCAGCGAGCCCCCCTACGACAGTGGCTACACCTTC
D gene: -
clone size: -
J gene: TRBJ1-2
V gene: TRBV28

CDR3 protein: CASVLGAGGPYEQFF
CDR3 DNA: TGTGCCAGCGTACTTGGAGCGGGGGGGCCCTATGAGCAGTTCTTC
D gene: TRBD2
clone size: -
J gene: TRBJ2-1
V gene: TRBV5-6

CDR3 protein: CASSVSGDEETQYF
CDR3 DNA: TGTGCCAGCAGCGTGTCCGGGGACGAAGAGACCCAGTACTTC
D gene: -
clone size: -
J gene: TRBJ2-5
V gene: TRBV9

CDR3 protein: CASSTLAPETYSNQPQHF
CDR3 DNA: TGTGCCAGCAGTACCCTCGCCCCGGAAACTTATAGCAATCAGCCCCAGCATTTT
D gene: -
clone size: -
J gene: TRBJ1-5
V gene: TRBV28

CDR3 protein: CASSSPSGQHGELFF
CDR3 DNA: TGTGCCAGCAGCTCGCCCTCAGGACAGCACGGGGAGCTGTTTTTT
D gene: -
clone size: -
J gene: TRBJ2-2
V gene: TRBV7-9

CDR3 protein: CSVEQAMNTEAFF
CDR3 DNA: TGCAGCGTAGAACAGGCCATGAACACTGAAGCTTTCTTT
D gene: -
clone size: once
J gene: TRBJ1-1
V gene: TRBV29-1

CDR3 protein: CASNGGGGGEKLFF
CDR3 DNA: TGTGCCAGCAATGGAGGGGGCGGTGGGGAAAAACTGTTTTTT
D gene: TRBD1
clone size: -
J gene: TRBJ1-4
V gene: TRBV2

CDR3 protein: CASSLAFTLNYGYTF
CDR3 DNA: TGTGCCAGCAGCTTAGCCTTCACTCTTAACTATGGCTACACCTTC
D gene: -
clone size: -
J gene: TRBJ1-2
V gene: TRBV11-2

CDR3 protein: CASSLEGGETGYTF
CDR3 DNA: TGTGCCAGCAGTTTAGAGGGAGGGGAAACCGGCTACACCTTC
D gene: -
clone size: -
J gene: TRBJ1-2
V gene: TRBV6-5

CDR3 protein: CASSLVVWSLYGYTF
CDR3 DNA: TGTGCCAGCAGCTTAGTGGTCTGGTCACTCTATGGCTACACCTTC
D gene: -
clone size: -
J gene: TRBJ1-2
V gene: TRBV7-2

CDR3 protein: CASSYGVMNTEAFF
CDR3 DNA: TGTGCCAGCAGTTACGGAGTCATGAACACTGAAGCTTTCTTT
D gene: -
clone size: -
J gene: TRBJ1-1
V gene: TRBV6-6

CDR3 protein: CATGRRANYGYTF
CDR3 DNA: TGTGCCACCGGACGTAGAGCTAACTATGGCTACACCTTC
D gene: -
clone size: -
J gene: TRBJ1-2
V gene: TRBV5-4

CDR3 protein: CASSPGQGAAGELFF
CDR3 DNA: TGTGCCAGCAGCCCGGGACAGGGGGCCGCCGGGGAGCTGTTTTTT
D gene: TRBD1
clone size: -
J gene: TRBJ2-2
V gene: TRBV11-2

CDR3 protein: CASSTPGQLTDTQYF
CDR3 DNA: TGTGCCAGCAGCACGCCGGGACAACTAACAGATACGCAGTATTTT
D gene: -
clone size: -
J gene: TRBJ2-3
V gene: TRBV7-2

CDR3 protein: CASSIGGRATYGYTF
CDR3 DNA: TGTGCCAGTAGTATTGGCGGCAGGGCGACCTATGGCTACACCTTC
D gene: -
clone size: -
J gene: TRBJ1-2
V gene: TRBV19

CDR3 protein: CASSVSSVVDQPQHF
CDR3 DNA: TGTGCCAGTAGCGTCAGCTCTGTAGTCGATCAGCCCCAGCATTTT
D gene: -
clone size: once
J gene: TRBJ1-5
V gene: TRBV19

CDR3 protein: CASNQGPETQYF
CDR3 DNA: TGTGCCAGCAATCAGGGGCCCGAGACCCAGTACTTC
D gene: -
clone size: -
J gene: TRBJ2-5
V gene: TRBV2

CDR3 protein: CASSLSDRLEQFF
CDR3 DNA: TGTGCCAGCAGTCTATCGGACCGTCTCGAGCAGTTCTTC
D gene: -
clone size: -
J gene: TRBJ2-1
V gene: TRBV27

CDR3 protein: CASSQVQGAVLNTEAFF
CDR3 DNA: TGTGCCAGCAGCCAAGTACAGGGGGCGGTTTTGAACACTGAAGCTTTCTTT
D gene: TRBD1
clone size: few
J gene: TRBJ1-1
V gene: TRBV14

CDR3 protein: CAAGGQGYEQYF
CDR3 DNA: TGTGCCGCTGGGGGACAGGGCTACGAGCAGTACTTC
D gene: TRBD1
clone size: -
J gene: TRBJ2-7
V gene: TRBV30

CDR3 protein: CASSPFDRGRSNEQFF
CDR3 DNA: TGCGCCAGCAGCCCCTTTGACAGGGGGCGCAGCAATGAGCAGTTCTTC
D gene: TRBD1
clone size: -
J gene: TRBJ2-1
V gene: TRBV5-1

CDR3 protein: CASFLGTGLYGYTF
CDR3 DNA: TGTGCCAGTTTTTTAGGGACAGGGTTGTATGGCTACACCTTC
D gene: TRBD1
clone size: -
J gene: TRBJ1-2
V gene: TRBV28

CDR3 protein: CASSVGPATGAFF
CDR3 DNA: TGTGCCAGCAGCGTTGGACCGGCCACCGGCGCTTTCTTT
D gene: -
clone size: -
J gene: TRBJ1-1
V gene: TRBV9

CDR3 protein: CASRVGGSYEQYF
CDR3 DNA: TGTGCCAGCAGGGTCGGGGGTTCCTACGAGCAGTACTTC
D gene: -
clone size: -
J gene: TRBJ2-7
V gene: TRBV28

CDR3 protein: CAWKTQPGETQYF
CDR3 DNA: TGTGCCTGGAAAACCCAGCCGGGCGAGACCCAGTACTTC
D gene: -
clone size: -
J gene: TRBJ2-5
V gene: TRBV30

CDR3 protein: CSVEGLRDQYF
CDR3 DNA: TGCAGCGTTGAAGGATTAAGGGACCAGTACTTC
D gene: -
clone size: once
J gene: TRBJ2-5
V gene: TRBV29-1